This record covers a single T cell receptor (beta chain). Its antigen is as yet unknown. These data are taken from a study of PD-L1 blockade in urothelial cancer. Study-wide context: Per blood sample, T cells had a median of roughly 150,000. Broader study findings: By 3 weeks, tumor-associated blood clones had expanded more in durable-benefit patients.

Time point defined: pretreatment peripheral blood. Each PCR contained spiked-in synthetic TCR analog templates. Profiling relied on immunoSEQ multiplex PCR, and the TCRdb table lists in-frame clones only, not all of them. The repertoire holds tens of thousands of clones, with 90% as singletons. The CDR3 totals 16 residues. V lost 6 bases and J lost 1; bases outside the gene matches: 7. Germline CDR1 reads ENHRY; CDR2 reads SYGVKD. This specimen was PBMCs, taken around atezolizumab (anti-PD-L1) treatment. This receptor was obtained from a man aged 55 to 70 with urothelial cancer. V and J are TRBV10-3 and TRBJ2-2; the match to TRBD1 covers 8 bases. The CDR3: CAISLPGGRNTGELFF. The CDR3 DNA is TGTGCCATCAGCTTGCCAGGGGGCCGGAACACCGGGGAGCTGTTTTTT.